These T cell receptor beta chains were read from a single sample in a study of cytomegalovirus exposure and HLA in healthy donors. Generated by immunoSEQ multiplex PCR, the TCRdb table keeps only in-frame clones and is missing some. The top ten hold 1.3% of the sample, which has 100,000 to 150,000 clones, about 75% seen once. Sequenced: PBMCs. The receptors derive from a woman aged 40-49 years in good health and CMV-seronegative. Both conserved end residues are part of each CDR3. A D gene is named only where the DNA matches it firmly. Size values are once, few and many counts, or a class for expanded clones, and some rows have none.

.	TRBJ1-5	TRBD1	TRBV7-9	TGTGCCAGCAGCTCCTCGGGACAGACTCTCTATCAGCCCCAGCATTTT	CASSSSGQTLYQPQHF
.	TRBJ1-1	TRBD1	TRBV5-4	TGTGCCAGCAGCCCGGACAGGGTCACTGAAGCTTTCTTT	CASSPDRVTEAFF
once	TRBJ1-1	.	TRBV29-1	TGCAGCGGAGGAGGGGAGAACACTGAAGCTTTCTTT	CSGGGENTEAFF
.	TRBJ1-6	TRBD1	TRBV5-1	TGCGCCAGCAGCGTAGGGACAGGGGGGTCACCCCTCCACTTT	CASSVGTGGSPLHF
.	TRBJ2-7	.	TRBV9	TGTGCCAGCAGCGAGCAAGGGGACGAGCAGTACTTC	CASSEQGDEQYF
.	TRBJ1-1	.	TRBV12-5	TGTGCTAGTGGTCCCCCGGTGAACACTGAAGCTTTCTTT	CASGPPVNTEAFF
.	TRBJ1-2	TRBD1	TRBV28	TGTGCCAGCAGTTCCCAAGGGGGCGCTGGCTACACCTTC	CASSSQGGAGYTF
.	TRBJ1-1	.	TRBV5-1	TGCGCCAGCAGCCCCTGGGGGGGCAGCAGGAACACTGAAGCTTTCTTT	CASSPWGGSRNTEAFF
.	TRBJ1-2	.	TRBV5-8	TGTGCCAGCAGCTTGGGTGGTGTAGCCCGCCTTGGTGGCTACACCTTC	CASSLGGVARLGGYTF
.	TRBJ1-3	TRBD1	TRBV7-8	TGTGCCAGCAGCATCCGGGACAGGGGAAACACCATATATTTT	CASSIRDRGNTIYF
.	TRBJ1-1	TRBD1	TRBV4-1	TGCGCCAGCAGCCTATACAGGGGAAACACTGAAGCTTTCTTT	CASSLYRGNTEAFF
.	TRBJ1-1	TRBD1	TRBV2	TGTGCCAGCAGTGAAGGTGGCAGGGGGAACGCTGAAGCTTTCTTT	CASSEGGRGNAEAFF
.	TRBJ2-1	TRBD1	TRBV29-1	TGCAGTGGGGGCAGGGGGCAGATAGTTGAGCAGTTCTTC	CSGGRGQIVEQFF
.	TRBJ2-5	TRBD1	TRBV7-9	TGTGCCAGCAGCTTGGGACAGGGGATAGGGACCCAGTACTTC	CASSLGQGIGTQYF
once	TRBJ1-5	.	TRBV19	TGTGCCAGTAGTATAGGGGAGGATCAGCCCCAGCATTTT	CASSIGEDQPQHF
.	TRBJ1-2	.	TRBV29-1	TGCAGCGGGTTGGAGGGTAACTATGGCTACACCTTC	CSGLEGNYGYTF
.	TRBJ2-7	TRBD2	TRBV5-6	TGTGCCAGCAGCTCGGGACTAGCGGGGGGAAGTCGGTACTTC	CASSSGLAGGSRYF
.	TRBJ2-2	.	TRBV11-3	TGTGCCAGCAGCCAGCGGTTCACCGGGGAGCTGTTTTTT	CASSQRFTGELFF
once	TRBJ1-2	.	TRBV7-2	TGTGCCAGCAGCTCAGGGAGGGAGCTCTATGGCTACACCTTC	CASSSGRELYGYTF
.	TRBJ2-7	.	TRBV4-2	TGTGCCAGCAGCCAAGATTTTTCAGGGATCTGGAGCGAGCAGTACTTC	CASSQDFSGIWSEQYF
.	TRBJ2-2	TRBD1	TRBV7-2	TGTGCCAGCAGCCGCCTCGGGACAGGGAACACCGGGGAGCTGTTTTTT	CASSRLGTGNTGELFF
.	TRBJ2-1	TRBD1	TRBV2	TGTGCCAGCAGCCCCGACAGGGGGCGTGGGGGGCAGTTCTTC	CASSPDRGRGGQFF
once	TRBJ1-1	TRBD1	TRBV6-5	TGTGCCAGCAGTTACGGTGACAGGGGTGAAGCTTTCTTT	CASSYGDRGEAFF
.	TRBJ1-5	.	TRBV7-2	TGTGCCAGCAGCACTTGGGAAGGGGCTGTCGGCAATCAGCCCCAGCATTTT	CASSTWEGAVGNQPQHF
once	TRBJ2-1	TRBD2	TRBV25-1	TGTGCCAGCAGTGAATACGGGGGGTACGCCTACAATGAGCAGTTCTTC	CASSEYGGYAYNEQFF
.	TRBJ2-1	.	TRBV18	TGTGCCAGCTCACCACCGGCTGGACAGAATAGTTACAATGAGCAGTTCTTC	CASSPPAGQNSYNEQFF
.	TRBJ1-6	TRBD1	TRBV7-2	TGTGCCAGCACCCAAGGGGGACAGGCCCGCTATAATTCACCCCTCCACTTT	CASTQGGQARYNSPLHF
few	TRBJ2-6	.	TRBV4-2	TGTGCCAGCAGCCAAACCCGTAGGGGCAGGGGAAGCTCTGGGGCCAACGTCCTGACTTTC	CASSQTRRGRGSSGANVLTF
.	TRBJ2-5	.	TRBV7-2	TGTGCCAGCAGCCCTTCGGGGTTCGGAGAGACCCAGTACTTC	CASSPSGFGETQYF
.	TRBJ2-2	TRBD2	TRBV2	TGTGCCAGCAGTGAAGCGACTAGCGGGGGCGGGGAGCTGTTTTTT	CASSEATSGGGELFF
.	TRBJ2-5	.	TRBV10-3	TGTGCCATCAGTGACTTCGACAAGGAAGAGACCCAGTACTTC	CAISDFDKEETQYF
.	TRBJ2-2	.	TRBV7-8	TGTGCCAGCAGCTCCCCAACCGAGACTCAACCCACCGGGGAGCTGTTTTTT	CASSSPTETQPTGELFF
.	TRBJ2-6	.	TRBV18	TGTGCCAGCTCTCGTACAGGGTCTGGGGCCAACGTCCTGACTTTC	CASSRTGSGANVLTF
.	TRBJ2-1	TRBD2	TRBV9	TGTGCCAGCAGCGTACGGACTAGCTCTAATGAGCAGTTCTTC	CASSVRTSSNEQFF
.	TRBJ2-1	.	TRBV2	TGTGCCATACGGGGGTCTAACTACAATGAGCAGTTCTTC	CAIRGSNYNEQFF
.	TRBJ2-1	TRBD2	TRBV2	TGTGCCAGCAGTGAAAGCGGGGGGCAACCCTACAATGAGCAGTTCTTC	CASSESGGQPYNEQFF
.	TRBJ1-6	TRBD1	TRBV15	TGTGCCACCAGCAGAGATCCGGGACAGACCCTCCACTTT	CATSRDPGQTLHF
.	TRBJ2-3	TRBD2	TRBV5-6	TGTGCCAGCAGCTTGCGCAGCGGGGCGTTAACTAGCACAGATACGCAGTATTTT	CASSLRSGALTSTDTQYF
.	TRBJ1-2	TRBD1	TRBV7-2	TGTGCCAGCAGCGCTGGAGACAGGGACTCTCGGGGCTACACCTTC	CASSAGDRDSRGYTF